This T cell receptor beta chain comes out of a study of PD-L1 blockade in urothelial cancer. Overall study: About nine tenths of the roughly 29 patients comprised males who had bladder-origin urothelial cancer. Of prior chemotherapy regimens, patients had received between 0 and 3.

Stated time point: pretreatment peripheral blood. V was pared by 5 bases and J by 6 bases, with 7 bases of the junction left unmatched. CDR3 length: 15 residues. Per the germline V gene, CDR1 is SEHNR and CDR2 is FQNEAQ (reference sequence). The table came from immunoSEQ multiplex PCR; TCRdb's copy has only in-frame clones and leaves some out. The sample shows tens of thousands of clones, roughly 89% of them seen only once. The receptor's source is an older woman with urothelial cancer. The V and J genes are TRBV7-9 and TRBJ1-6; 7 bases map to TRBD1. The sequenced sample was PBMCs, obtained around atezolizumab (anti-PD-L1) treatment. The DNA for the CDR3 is TGTGCCAGCAGCCCGAGACAGGGACTTAATTCACCCCTCCACTTT. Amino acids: CASSPRQGLNSPLHF.